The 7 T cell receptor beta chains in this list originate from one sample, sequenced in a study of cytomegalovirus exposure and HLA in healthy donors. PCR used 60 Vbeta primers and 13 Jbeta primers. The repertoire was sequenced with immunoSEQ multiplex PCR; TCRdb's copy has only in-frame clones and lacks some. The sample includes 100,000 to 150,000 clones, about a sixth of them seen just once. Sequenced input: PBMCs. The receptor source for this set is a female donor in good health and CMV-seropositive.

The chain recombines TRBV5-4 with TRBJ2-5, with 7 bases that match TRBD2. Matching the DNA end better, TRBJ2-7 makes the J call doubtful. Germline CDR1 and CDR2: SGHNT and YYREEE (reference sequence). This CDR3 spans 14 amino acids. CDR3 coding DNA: TGTGCCAGCAGCTTGGGCGGGAGAAGGTACGAGCAGTACTTC. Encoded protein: CASSLGGRRYEQYF.

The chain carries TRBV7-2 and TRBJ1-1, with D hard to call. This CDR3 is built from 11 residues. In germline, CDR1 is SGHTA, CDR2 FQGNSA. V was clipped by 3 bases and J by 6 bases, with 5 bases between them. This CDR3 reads CASSFSAEAFF. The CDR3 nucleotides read TGTGCCAGCAGCTTTAGCGCTGAAGCTTTCTTT. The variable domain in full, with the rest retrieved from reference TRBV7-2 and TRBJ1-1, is GAGVSQSPSNKVTEKGKDVELRCDPISGHTALYWYRQSLGQGLEFLIYFQGNSAPDKSGLPSDRFSAERTGGSVSTLTIQRTQQEDSAVYLCASSFSAEAFFGQGTRLTVV.

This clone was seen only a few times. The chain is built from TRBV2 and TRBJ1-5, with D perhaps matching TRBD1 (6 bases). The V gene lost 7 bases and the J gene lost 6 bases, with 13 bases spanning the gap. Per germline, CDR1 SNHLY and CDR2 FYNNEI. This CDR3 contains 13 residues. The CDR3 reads CASKGDTGQPQHF. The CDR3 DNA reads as TGTGCCAGCAAGGGGGACACGGGTCAGCCCCAGCATTTT.

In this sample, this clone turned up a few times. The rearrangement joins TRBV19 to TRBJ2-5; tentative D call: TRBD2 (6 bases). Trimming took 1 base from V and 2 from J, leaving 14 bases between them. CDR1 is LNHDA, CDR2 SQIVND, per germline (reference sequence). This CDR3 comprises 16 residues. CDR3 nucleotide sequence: TGTGCCAGTAGTATAGTCCGCTACGCGGGACAAGAGACCCAGTACTTC. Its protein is CASSIVRYAGQETQYF.

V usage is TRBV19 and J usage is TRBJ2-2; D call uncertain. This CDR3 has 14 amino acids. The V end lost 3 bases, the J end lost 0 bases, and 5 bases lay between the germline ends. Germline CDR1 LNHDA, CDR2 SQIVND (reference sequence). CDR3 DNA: TGTGCCAGTAGTATGGCCTCGAACACCGGGGAGCTGTTTTTT. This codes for CASSMASNTGELFF.

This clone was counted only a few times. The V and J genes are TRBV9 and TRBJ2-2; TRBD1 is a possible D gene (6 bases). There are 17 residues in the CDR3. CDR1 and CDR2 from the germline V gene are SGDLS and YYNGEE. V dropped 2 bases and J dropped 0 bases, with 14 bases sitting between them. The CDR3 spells CASSVVSGGANTGELFF. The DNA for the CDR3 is TGTGCCAGCAGCGTCGTTAGTGGGGGCGCGAACACCGGGGAGCTGTTTTTT.

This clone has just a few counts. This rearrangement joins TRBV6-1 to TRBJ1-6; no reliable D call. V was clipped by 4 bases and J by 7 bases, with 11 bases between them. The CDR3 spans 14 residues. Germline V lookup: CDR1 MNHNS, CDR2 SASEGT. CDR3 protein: CASSVHVSNSPLHF. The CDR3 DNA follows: TGTGCCAGCAGTGTACACGTGTCGAATTCACCCCTCCACTTT.